Following are 30 T cell receptor beta chains from one sample sequenced in a study of identical twins. Via MiXCR, TCRdb re-called the 5' RACE reads, giving one row per CDR3 protein. The table shows hundreds of thousands of distinct CDR3 sequences, with over 12% occurring only once. The sequencing input was memory (CD45RO+) T cells sorted from blood. These receptors all stem from a woman aged 18-35 years in good health.

Only a few counts were recorded for this clonotype. This chain joins TRBV20-1 and TRBJ2-3, with 9 bases that match TRBD2. Germline V gives CDR1 DFQATT, CDR2 SNEGSKA (reference sequence). With V trimmed by 6 bases and J by 2 bases, 3 bases remained unmatched. The CDR3 extends over 13 amino acids. DNA of the CDR3: TGCAGTGCCAGGACTAGCGCCACAGATACGCAGTATTTT. This sequence encodes CSARTSATDTQYF.

This clonotype occurred a few times. For the CDR3, the DNA is TGCGCCAGCAGCTTGGCCTTGGGGGGGGAGACCCAGTACTTC. This codes for CASSLALGGETQYF. This chain connects TRBV5-1 to TRBJ2-5, with 7 bases lining up with TRBD2. There are 14 residues in the CDR3. Trimming at V came to 0 bases and at J to 5 bases, leaving 4 bases not matched to a gene. The V gene's germline CDR1 is SGHRS and CDR2 YFSETQ.

This clonotype was seen at least ten times. The gene calls are TRBV11-3 and TRBJ2-7; unclear D gene. The CDR3 has 17 amino acids. Trimming took 0 bases from V and 2 from J, leaving 17 bases between them. Germline V CDR1 and CDR2: SGHNT, YENEEA. CDR3 bases: TGTGCCAGCAGCTTAGATCTAGGTCAGATTCCCACCTACGAGCAGTACTTC. Translation: CASSLDLGQIPTYEQYF. Complete variable domain (other parts from reference TRBV11-3 and TRBJ2-7): EAGVVQSPRYKIIEKKQPVAFWCNPISGHNTLYWYLQNLGQGPELLIRYENEEAVDDSQLPKDRFSAERLKGVDSTLKIQPAELGDSAVYLCASSLDLGQIPTYEQYFGPGTRLTVT.

This clonotype was detected only a few times. The V and J genes are TRBV11-2 and TRBJ2-2; D unclear. V was shortened by 1 base and J by 0 bases, with 6 bases between the two germline ends. CDR1 SGHAT and CDR2 FQNNGV come from the germline V gene. The CDR3 contains 15 residues. The CDR3 coding sequence is TGTGCCAGCAGCTTAGGGTGGGCGAACACCGGGGAGCTGTTTTTT. Its protein product is CASSLGWANTGELFF. Filled out from reference TRBV11-2 and TRBJ2-2, the complete variable domain reads EAGVAQSPRYKIIEKRQSVAFWCNPISGHATLYWYQQILGQGPKLLIQFQNNGVVDDSQLPKDRFSAERLKGVDSTLKIQPAKLEDSAVYLCASSLGWANTGELFFGEGSRLTVL.

This clonotype was observed a handful of times. The gene calls are TRBV7-8 and TRBJ1-1; D not certain. The CDR3 contains 14 residues. The germline V gene has CDR1 SGHVS and CDR2 FQNEAQ. V lost 2 bases, J lost 0 bases, and 7 bases lay in between. CDR3 protein: CASSLTVLNTEAFF. The CDR3 bases are TGTGCCAGCAGCTTAACAGTGCTGAACACTGAAGCTTTCTTT.

The chain recombines TRBV10-3 with TRBJ2-7, with 9 bases fitting TRBD1. Trimming cost V 7 bases and J 0 bases; bases outside gene matches: 4. CDR3 length equals 14 residues. Germline CDR1 ENHRY, CDR2 SYGVKD. The CDR3 is CAINPGQGSYEQYF. Written as DNA, the CDR3 is TGTGCCATCAATCCGGGACAGGGCTCCTACGAGCAGTACTTC.

This clonotype was detected only a few times. J is TRBJ2-3 and V is TRBV6-1, with 9 bases identical to TRBD2. V lost 6 bases to trimming and J lost 4 bases; unmatched junction nucleotides: 11. The CDR3 runs to 16 residues. Germline V gene lookup returns CDR1 MNHNS and CDR2 SASEGT. The CDR3 DNA is TGTGCCAGCAGCTCCACCTCGGCGGGAGGGCCAGATACGCAGTATTTT. This encodes CASSSTSAGGPDTQYF.

This clonotype was recorded a few times. This chain links TRBV5-1 with TRBJ1-1; tentative D call: TRBD1 (5 bases). Between the trimmed V and J ends, which lost 0 bases and 11 bases, there was a span of 20 bases. There are 15 residues in the CDR3. Looked up from germline, CDR1 is SGHRS and CDR2 is YFSETQ. CDR3 in DNA: TGCGCCAGCAGCTTGGGAGGGACCGTGGTAAACGAGGCTTTCTTT. Translation: CASSLGGTVVNEAFF.

This chain joins TRBV7-8 and TRBJ2-1; 13 bases map to TRBD2. CDR1 SGHVS and CDR2 FQNEAQ come from the germline V gene. This CDR3 spans 15 amino acids. J lost 8 bases, V lost 5 bases, and 6 bases had no gene match. CDR3 coding DNA: TGTGCCAGCAGCCAGGGGACTAGCGGGAAGTATGAGCAGTTCTTC. It specifies CASSQGTSGKYEQFF.

This clonotype was seen many times. This chain connects TRBV20-1 to TRBJ2-2; TRBD1 might be the D (5 bases). Germline CDR1 reads DFQATT; CDR2 reads SNEGSKA (reference sequence). Trimming removed 1 base from V and 4 bases from J, with 10 bases in between. This CDR3 spans 14 amino acids. The CDR3 sequence: CSARGGSGTGELFF. CDR3 nucleotides: TGCAGTGCTAGAGGGGGCTCGGGCACCGGGGAGCTGTTTTTT.

This clonotype was seen a handful of times. V usage is TRBV7-2 and J usage is TRBJ2-7, with no clear D. This CDR3 has 13 amino acids. V lost 5 bases to trimming and J lost 6 bases, with 14 bases between them. CDR1 is SGHTA, CDR2 FQGNSA, per germline. CDR3 amino acids: CASSPWSSGEQYF. Written as DNA, the CDR3 is TGTGCCAGCAGCCCCTGGAGTTCTGGCGAGCAGTACTTC.

This chain uses TRBV11-2 with TRBJ2-1, with 12 nucleotides matching TRBD2. Germline V gives CDR1 SGHAT, CDR2 FQNNGV. The CDR3 covers 15 residues. V shed 0 bases and J 10 bases; nucleotides not matched to a gene: 4. The CDR3 sequence is CASSLDPSGRVEQFF. CDR3 in DNA: TGTGCCAGCAGCTTAGACCCTAGCGGGAGGGTAGAGCAGTTCTTC.

This clonotype has at least ten counts. This chain connects TRBV5-6 to TRBJ2-7; TRBD2 aligns across 10 bases. Losses at the gene ends were 3 bases for V and 2 bases for J; bases not matched to a gene: 5. Germline V CDR1 and CDR2: SGHDT, YYEEEE. The CDR3 runs 15 residues. The CDR3 DNA follows: TGTGCCAGCAGCTACCGAGCGGGAGGGCCCTACGAGCAGTACTTC. Its protein is CASSYRAGGPYEQYF. Full variable domain (remainder filled in from reference TRBV5-6 and TRBJ2-7): DAGVTQSPTHLIKTRGQQVTLRCSPKSGHDTVSWYQQALGQGPQFIFQYYEEEERQRGNFPDRFSGHQFPNYSSELNVNALLLGDSALYLCASSYRAGGPYEQYFGPGTRLTVT.

This clonotype has just a few counts. This chain uses TRBV10-3 with TRBJ2-2; D is perhaps TRBD1 (6 bases). Germline loops: CDR1 ENHRY, CDR2 SYGVKD. The CDR3 has 14 amino acids. V gave up 8 bases and J gave up 6 bases, with 16 bases separating them. The CDR3: CAIGDRLGAGELFF. The CDR3 DNA is TGTGCCATCGGCGACAGGTTGGGGGCCGGGGAGCTGTTTTTT.

This chain uses TRBV20-1 with TRBJ2-7; weak D call: TRBD1 (6 bases). This CDR3 is 13 amino acids long. The germline gives CDR1 DFQATT, CDR2 SNEGSKA (reference sequence). The ends were cut back, 5 bases at V and 0 bases at J, with 11 bases in the middle. The CDR3 DNA is TGCAGTGCTGACGACAGGTCCTCCTACGAGCAGTACTTC. This sequence encodes CSADDRSSYEQYF.

This clonotype showed up just a few times. J is TRBJ2-7 and V is TRBV4-2, with 12 bases that match TRBD2. The trim removed 2 bases at V and 2 bases at J, leaving 1 base unmatched. This CDR3 has 15 residues. Germline CDR1 reads LGHNA; CDR2 reads YNFKEQ. The CDR3 coding sequence is TGTGCCAGCAGCCAAAGACTAGCGGGGGCCTACGAGCAGTACTTC. This translates into CASSQRLAGAYEQYF.

In this sample, this clonotype turned up a few times. In DNA, the CDR3 is TGCGCCAGCAGTATGGGGACAGGGGGCGCGAACACTGAAGCTTTCTTT. The encoded protein is CASSMGTGGANTEAFF. The chain combines TRBV10-2 with TRBJ1-1; 12 bases are shared with TRBD1. Per germline, CDR1 WSHSY and CDR2 SAAADI. V was pared by 5 bases and J by 1 base, with 5 bases of the junction left unmatched. The CDR3 spans 16 residues.

V and J are TRBV27 and TRBJ2-7, with D possibly matching TRBD1 (5 bases). The length of the CDR3 is 17 residues. CDR1 MNHEY and CDR2 SMNVEV come from the germline V gene (reference sequence). V was cut by 7 bases and J by 5 bases, with 27 bases left in between. This CDR3 is CASMGGRFTGVIHEQYF. CDR3 sequence (DNA): TGTGCCAGCATGGGTGGAAGGTTCACAGGCGTCATACACGAGCAGTACTTC.

This clonotype appeared a few times. The J gene is TRBJ2-6, the V gene TRBV2, with D unresolved. CDR1 and CDR2 from the germline V gene are SNHLY and FYNNEI. V dropped 7 bases and J dropped 0 bases, with 4 bases sitting between them. This CDR3 is built from 13 residues. The CDR3 DNA follows: TGTGCCAGCACAACCTCTGGGGCCAACGTCCTGACTTTC. It is translated as CASTTSGANVLTF.

This clonotype was seen ten or more times. The rearrangement links TRBV10-3 to TRBJ1-5; perhaps TRBD1 as D (5 bases). CDR1 is ENHRY and CDR2 is SYGVKD in the germline V gene. With 4 bases removed from V and 5 bases from J, the gap between germline ends came to 6 bases. The CDR3 has 12 residues. CDR3 protein: CAISGGDQPQHF. The DNA for the CDR3 is TGTGCCATCAGTGGGGGGGATCAGCCCCAGCATTTT.

The chain joins TRBV14 to TRBJ2-1, with 7 nucleotides matching TRBD1. The germline CDR1 and CDR2 sequences are SGHDN and FVKESK. Trimming cost V 1 base and J 3 bases; bases outside gene matches: 9. This CDR3 comprises 17 residues. DNA of the CDR3: TGTGCCAGCAGCCAAGGAGGGGCAGGGGGTTTCTACAATGAGCAGTTCTTC. Protein product: CASSQGGAGGFYNEQFF.

This clonotype showed up just a few times. The chain carries TRBV20-1 and TRBJ2-1, with 12 bases identical to TRBD2. Germline trimming cut 3 bases from V and 5 bases from J; bases unmatched to any gene: 5. CDR1 and CDR2 (germline): DFQATT, SNEGSKA (reference sequence). The CDR3 runs 15 residues. CDR3 nucleotide sequence: TGCAGTGCTAGTTGGTGGACTAGCGGGGACAATGAGCAGTTCTTC. It encodes CSASWWTSGDNEQFF.

The chain is built from TRBV2 and TRBJ2-1, with 11 bases that match TRBD2. V trimming: 8 bases; J trimming: 9 bases; junction bases outside the gene matches: 18. The germline V gene has CDR1 SNHLY and CDR2 FYNNEI. The CDR3 runs to 17 residues. The CDR3 DNA follows: TGTGCCAGCTCGCCCCTTAGCGGGGGGGTCCTGTTTACTGAGCAGTTCTTC. It translates to CASSPLSGGVLFTEQFF.

This clonotype was observed a handful of times. The chain couples TRBV19 to TRBJ2-7; D may be TRBD1 (5 bases). CDR1 is LNHDA and CDR2 is SQIVND in the germline V gene (reference sequence). CDR3 length: 14 residues. Trimming shortened V by 6 bases and J by 2 bases, and 14 bases separated the two germline ends. CDR3 sequence (DNA): TGTGCCAGTAGGAAGACAGAACCACCCTACGAGCAGTACTTC. Protein: CASRKTEPPYEQYF. The full variable domain, in which reference TRBV19 and TRBJ2-7 provide the parts outside the CDR3, is DGGITQSPKYLFRKEGQNVTLSCEQNLNHDAMYWYRQDPGQGLRLIYYSQIVNDFQKGDIAEGYSVSREKKESFPLTVTSAQKNPTAFYLCASRKTEPPYEQYFGPGTRLTVT.

This clonotype was seen many times. CDR3 residues: CASTKTSGRFHEQFF. The CDR3 nucleotides read TGTGCCAGCACTAAGACTAGCGGGAGGTTCCATGAGCAGTTCTTC. This chain uses TRBV12-3 or TRBV12-4 with TRBJ2-1; 13 bases line up with TRBD2. With V trimmed by 7 bases and J by 8 bases, 8 bases remained unmatched. The CDR3 is made up of 15 amino acids.

The CDR3 is CASRTPGTKSGEQFF. CDR3 in DNA: TGTGCCAGCAGAACACCCGGGACTAAGTCCGGTGAGCAGTTCTTC. V gene TRBV6-1 combines with J gene TRBJ2-1; 7 nucleotides align to TRBD2. V dropped 6 bases and J dropped 9; count of bases not matched to a gene: 14. Per the germline V gene, CDR1 is MNHNS and CDR2 is SASEGT. This CDR3 spans 15 amino acids.

This clonotype has only a few counts. The J gene is TRBJ2-7, the V gene TRBV9; D remains ambiguous. Per germline, CDR1 SGDLS and CDR2 YYNGEE. V was shortened by 4 bases and J by 6 bases, with 11 bases between the two germline ends. The CDR3 runs 12 residues. CDR3 DNA: TGTGCCAGCAGCTTCCCAAACGGCGAGCAGTACTTC. This encodes CASSFPNGEQYF. The whole variable domain, remainder taken from reference TRBV9 and TRBJ2-7, is DSGVTQTPKHLITATGQRVTLRCSPRSGDLSVYWYQQSLDQGLQFLIQYYNGEERAKGNILERFSAQQFPDLHSELNLSSLELGDSALYFCASSFPNGEQYFGPGTRLTVT.

This chain uses TRBV2 with TRBJ2-7, with TRBD2 matching 9 bases. From germline, CDR1 is SNHLY and CDR2 FYNNEI. The CDR3 runs 14 residues. Trimming cost V 7 bases and J 5 bases; bases outside gene matches: 9. The CDR3 protein is CASTPTSGEDEQYF. The CDR3 nucleotides read TGTGCCAGCACCCCGACTAGCGGAGAGGACGAGCAGTACTTC.

Only a few counts were recorded for this clonotype. This chain connects TRBV7-9 to TRBJ2-5; 8 nucleotides align to TRBD2. This CDR3 has 16 amino acids. Germline CDR1 reads SEHNR; CDR2 reads FQNEAQ (reference sequence). V was clipped by 5 bases and J by 5 bases; unmatched bases: 13. Written as DNA, the CDR3 is TGTGCCAGCAGCAAGACCGGGACTAGGGCAATGGAGACCCAGTACTTC. Its protein product is CASSKTGTRAMETQYF.

V is TRBV10-3 and J is TRBJ2-7; 13 bases are a match to TRBD2. The junction had 5 bases not matched to a gene; V was cut back by 10 bases and J by 5 bases. Per the germline V gene, CDR1 is ENHRY and CDR2 is SYGVKD. CDR3 size: 13 residues. The CDR3: CASGLAGVHEQYF. In DNA form, the CDR3 reads TGTGCCAGCGGACTAGCGGGAGTTCACGAGCAGTACTTC.